The next 2 T cell receptor beta chains were all read from a single sample in a study of blood T cell repertoires in COVID-19 (dated by TCRdb to 2018 to 2020). Library preparation used the immunoSEQ multiplex PCR assay. In TCRdb, the immuneACCESS table is reduced to in-frame sequences with V and J assigned. These tables do not hold every clone; where another copy was compared, an unresolved V gene accounts for under half, and the others remain unexplained. The sample includes about 55,000 clones, with roughly four fifths observed a single time. The top ten hold about 6% of the sample. The sequenced sample was peripheral blood. The receptors originated from a human donor in a cohort sampled during active or convalescent COVID-19.

The rearrangement joins TRBV29-1 to TRBJ1-1; tentatively, D is TRBD1 (6 bases). Germline V CDR1 and CDR2: SQVTM, ANQGSEA. V dropped 4 bases and J dropped 0 bases, with 12 bases sitting between them. The CDR3 is 14 residues long. The CDR3 sequence: CSVGPDRMNTEAFF. The CDR3 DNA reads as TGCAGCGTTGGTCCGGACAGAATGAACACTGAAGCTTTCTTT.

The chain is built from TRBV3-1 (or the pseudogene TRBV3-2) and TRBJ2-7; tentatively, D is TRBD2 (6 bases). This CDR3 is 13 amino acids long. Germline V gene sequence: CDR1 LGHDT, CDR2 YNNKEL (reference sequence). V lost 4 bases to trimming and J lost 11 bases, with 18 bases between them. CDR3 in amino acids: CASSPIEGRMKYF. CDR3 DNA sequence: TGTGCCAGCAGCCCAATCGAGGGGAGGATGAAGTACTTC.